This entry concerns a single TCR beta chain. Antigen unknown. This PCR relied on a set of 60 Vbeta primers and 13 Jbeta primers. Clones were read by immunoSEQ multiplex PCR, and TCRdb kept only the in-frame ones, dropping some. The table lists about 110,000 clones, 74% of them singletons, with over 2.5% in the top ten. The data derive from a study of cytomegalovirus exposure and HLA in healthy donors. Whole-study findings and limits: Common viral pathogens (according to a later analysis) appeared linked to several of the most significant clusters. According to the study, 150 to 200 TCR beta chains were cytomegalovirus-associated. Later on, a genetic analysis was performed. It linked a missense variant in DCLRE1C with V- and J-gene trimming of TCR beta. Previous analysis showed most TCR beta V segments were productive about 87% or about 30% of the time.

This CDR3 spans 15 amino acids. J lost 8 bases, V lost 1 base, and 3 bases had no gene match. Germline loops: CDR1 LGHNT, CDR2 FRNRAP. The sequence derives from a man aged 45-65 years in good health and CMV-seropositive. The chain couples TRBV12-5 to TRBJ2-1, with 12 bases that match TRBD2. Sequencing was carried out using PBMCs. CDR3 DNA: TGTGCTAGTGGTTTGGGGACTAGCGGGAAGGATGAGCAGTTCTTC. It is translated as CASGLGTSGKDEQFF.